What follows is one TCR beta chain and its context. This clonotype showed up many times. This clone's antigen is unknown. Per-base qualities were not stored, and no clone one base away is much larger. These data are taken from a study of CD8 T cells in ankylosing spondylitis (dated by TCRdb to 2016 to 2017). About the full investigation: The study profiled T cell receptor beta repertoires in healthy donors and ankylosing spondylitis patients to find disease-linked TCR variants. In total, the full study cohort was made up of about 99 healthy donors and 25 or so ankylosing spondylitis patients. Peripheral blood was sampled, and synovial fluid was additionally collected from ankylosing spondylitis patients. General findings and caveats noted by the study authors: Some motif variants had previously been reported in the synovial fluid and blood of reactive arthritis patients, which suggests shared mechanisms of disease initiation. According to the report, matched synovial fluid samples from ankylosing spondylitis patients were significantly enriched for the disease-linked clones. A TCR beta motif made up of 7 to 9 highly homologous amino acid variants appeared to be characteristic of blood from ankylosing spondylitis patients. The disease-linked clones had a CD8+ phenotype and were found at relatively low frequencies in peripheral blood.

The sequencer was an Illumina HiSeq 2500. Quantitative 5'-RACE with molecular barcodes was the method used to prepare the TCR beta libraries. The source study handled its data this way. A new computational method, built on a probabilistic model of VDJ rearrangement, was used to identify disease-linked TCR variants. TCRdb cleaned the public reads at Q25 with fastp, built clones with MiXCR and kept in-frame beta chains. Each CDR3 protein appears once, grouped with its most common genes and DNA. These V and J calls rely on TCRdb rather than the paper's analysis. This sample comprises hundreds of thousands of distinct CDR3 sequences, over 9.5% of them detected only once. The ten largest clones capture around a fifth of the sample. The germline V end is reduced by 4 bases and the J end by 13 bases; junction bases left unmatched: 10. The germline V gene provides CDR1 SGHRS and CDR2 YFSETQ. The CDR3 sequence holds 14 residues, the cysteine and phenylalanine included. Just the 42-base CDR3 DNA is kept, in frame starting at base 1.

This sequence originates from a male donor with ankylosing spondylitis or in good health (not recorded which). This receptor chain uses TRBV5-1 and TRBJ2-1; a stretch of 11 junction bases matches TRBD1. Input material: blood, either unsorted or a sorted T cell fraction (not recorded which). The nucleotide sequence reads as follows: TGCGCCAGCAGCGCCGGGACAGGGGGATTGGAACAGTTCTTC. Its product reads: CASSAGTGGLEQFF.